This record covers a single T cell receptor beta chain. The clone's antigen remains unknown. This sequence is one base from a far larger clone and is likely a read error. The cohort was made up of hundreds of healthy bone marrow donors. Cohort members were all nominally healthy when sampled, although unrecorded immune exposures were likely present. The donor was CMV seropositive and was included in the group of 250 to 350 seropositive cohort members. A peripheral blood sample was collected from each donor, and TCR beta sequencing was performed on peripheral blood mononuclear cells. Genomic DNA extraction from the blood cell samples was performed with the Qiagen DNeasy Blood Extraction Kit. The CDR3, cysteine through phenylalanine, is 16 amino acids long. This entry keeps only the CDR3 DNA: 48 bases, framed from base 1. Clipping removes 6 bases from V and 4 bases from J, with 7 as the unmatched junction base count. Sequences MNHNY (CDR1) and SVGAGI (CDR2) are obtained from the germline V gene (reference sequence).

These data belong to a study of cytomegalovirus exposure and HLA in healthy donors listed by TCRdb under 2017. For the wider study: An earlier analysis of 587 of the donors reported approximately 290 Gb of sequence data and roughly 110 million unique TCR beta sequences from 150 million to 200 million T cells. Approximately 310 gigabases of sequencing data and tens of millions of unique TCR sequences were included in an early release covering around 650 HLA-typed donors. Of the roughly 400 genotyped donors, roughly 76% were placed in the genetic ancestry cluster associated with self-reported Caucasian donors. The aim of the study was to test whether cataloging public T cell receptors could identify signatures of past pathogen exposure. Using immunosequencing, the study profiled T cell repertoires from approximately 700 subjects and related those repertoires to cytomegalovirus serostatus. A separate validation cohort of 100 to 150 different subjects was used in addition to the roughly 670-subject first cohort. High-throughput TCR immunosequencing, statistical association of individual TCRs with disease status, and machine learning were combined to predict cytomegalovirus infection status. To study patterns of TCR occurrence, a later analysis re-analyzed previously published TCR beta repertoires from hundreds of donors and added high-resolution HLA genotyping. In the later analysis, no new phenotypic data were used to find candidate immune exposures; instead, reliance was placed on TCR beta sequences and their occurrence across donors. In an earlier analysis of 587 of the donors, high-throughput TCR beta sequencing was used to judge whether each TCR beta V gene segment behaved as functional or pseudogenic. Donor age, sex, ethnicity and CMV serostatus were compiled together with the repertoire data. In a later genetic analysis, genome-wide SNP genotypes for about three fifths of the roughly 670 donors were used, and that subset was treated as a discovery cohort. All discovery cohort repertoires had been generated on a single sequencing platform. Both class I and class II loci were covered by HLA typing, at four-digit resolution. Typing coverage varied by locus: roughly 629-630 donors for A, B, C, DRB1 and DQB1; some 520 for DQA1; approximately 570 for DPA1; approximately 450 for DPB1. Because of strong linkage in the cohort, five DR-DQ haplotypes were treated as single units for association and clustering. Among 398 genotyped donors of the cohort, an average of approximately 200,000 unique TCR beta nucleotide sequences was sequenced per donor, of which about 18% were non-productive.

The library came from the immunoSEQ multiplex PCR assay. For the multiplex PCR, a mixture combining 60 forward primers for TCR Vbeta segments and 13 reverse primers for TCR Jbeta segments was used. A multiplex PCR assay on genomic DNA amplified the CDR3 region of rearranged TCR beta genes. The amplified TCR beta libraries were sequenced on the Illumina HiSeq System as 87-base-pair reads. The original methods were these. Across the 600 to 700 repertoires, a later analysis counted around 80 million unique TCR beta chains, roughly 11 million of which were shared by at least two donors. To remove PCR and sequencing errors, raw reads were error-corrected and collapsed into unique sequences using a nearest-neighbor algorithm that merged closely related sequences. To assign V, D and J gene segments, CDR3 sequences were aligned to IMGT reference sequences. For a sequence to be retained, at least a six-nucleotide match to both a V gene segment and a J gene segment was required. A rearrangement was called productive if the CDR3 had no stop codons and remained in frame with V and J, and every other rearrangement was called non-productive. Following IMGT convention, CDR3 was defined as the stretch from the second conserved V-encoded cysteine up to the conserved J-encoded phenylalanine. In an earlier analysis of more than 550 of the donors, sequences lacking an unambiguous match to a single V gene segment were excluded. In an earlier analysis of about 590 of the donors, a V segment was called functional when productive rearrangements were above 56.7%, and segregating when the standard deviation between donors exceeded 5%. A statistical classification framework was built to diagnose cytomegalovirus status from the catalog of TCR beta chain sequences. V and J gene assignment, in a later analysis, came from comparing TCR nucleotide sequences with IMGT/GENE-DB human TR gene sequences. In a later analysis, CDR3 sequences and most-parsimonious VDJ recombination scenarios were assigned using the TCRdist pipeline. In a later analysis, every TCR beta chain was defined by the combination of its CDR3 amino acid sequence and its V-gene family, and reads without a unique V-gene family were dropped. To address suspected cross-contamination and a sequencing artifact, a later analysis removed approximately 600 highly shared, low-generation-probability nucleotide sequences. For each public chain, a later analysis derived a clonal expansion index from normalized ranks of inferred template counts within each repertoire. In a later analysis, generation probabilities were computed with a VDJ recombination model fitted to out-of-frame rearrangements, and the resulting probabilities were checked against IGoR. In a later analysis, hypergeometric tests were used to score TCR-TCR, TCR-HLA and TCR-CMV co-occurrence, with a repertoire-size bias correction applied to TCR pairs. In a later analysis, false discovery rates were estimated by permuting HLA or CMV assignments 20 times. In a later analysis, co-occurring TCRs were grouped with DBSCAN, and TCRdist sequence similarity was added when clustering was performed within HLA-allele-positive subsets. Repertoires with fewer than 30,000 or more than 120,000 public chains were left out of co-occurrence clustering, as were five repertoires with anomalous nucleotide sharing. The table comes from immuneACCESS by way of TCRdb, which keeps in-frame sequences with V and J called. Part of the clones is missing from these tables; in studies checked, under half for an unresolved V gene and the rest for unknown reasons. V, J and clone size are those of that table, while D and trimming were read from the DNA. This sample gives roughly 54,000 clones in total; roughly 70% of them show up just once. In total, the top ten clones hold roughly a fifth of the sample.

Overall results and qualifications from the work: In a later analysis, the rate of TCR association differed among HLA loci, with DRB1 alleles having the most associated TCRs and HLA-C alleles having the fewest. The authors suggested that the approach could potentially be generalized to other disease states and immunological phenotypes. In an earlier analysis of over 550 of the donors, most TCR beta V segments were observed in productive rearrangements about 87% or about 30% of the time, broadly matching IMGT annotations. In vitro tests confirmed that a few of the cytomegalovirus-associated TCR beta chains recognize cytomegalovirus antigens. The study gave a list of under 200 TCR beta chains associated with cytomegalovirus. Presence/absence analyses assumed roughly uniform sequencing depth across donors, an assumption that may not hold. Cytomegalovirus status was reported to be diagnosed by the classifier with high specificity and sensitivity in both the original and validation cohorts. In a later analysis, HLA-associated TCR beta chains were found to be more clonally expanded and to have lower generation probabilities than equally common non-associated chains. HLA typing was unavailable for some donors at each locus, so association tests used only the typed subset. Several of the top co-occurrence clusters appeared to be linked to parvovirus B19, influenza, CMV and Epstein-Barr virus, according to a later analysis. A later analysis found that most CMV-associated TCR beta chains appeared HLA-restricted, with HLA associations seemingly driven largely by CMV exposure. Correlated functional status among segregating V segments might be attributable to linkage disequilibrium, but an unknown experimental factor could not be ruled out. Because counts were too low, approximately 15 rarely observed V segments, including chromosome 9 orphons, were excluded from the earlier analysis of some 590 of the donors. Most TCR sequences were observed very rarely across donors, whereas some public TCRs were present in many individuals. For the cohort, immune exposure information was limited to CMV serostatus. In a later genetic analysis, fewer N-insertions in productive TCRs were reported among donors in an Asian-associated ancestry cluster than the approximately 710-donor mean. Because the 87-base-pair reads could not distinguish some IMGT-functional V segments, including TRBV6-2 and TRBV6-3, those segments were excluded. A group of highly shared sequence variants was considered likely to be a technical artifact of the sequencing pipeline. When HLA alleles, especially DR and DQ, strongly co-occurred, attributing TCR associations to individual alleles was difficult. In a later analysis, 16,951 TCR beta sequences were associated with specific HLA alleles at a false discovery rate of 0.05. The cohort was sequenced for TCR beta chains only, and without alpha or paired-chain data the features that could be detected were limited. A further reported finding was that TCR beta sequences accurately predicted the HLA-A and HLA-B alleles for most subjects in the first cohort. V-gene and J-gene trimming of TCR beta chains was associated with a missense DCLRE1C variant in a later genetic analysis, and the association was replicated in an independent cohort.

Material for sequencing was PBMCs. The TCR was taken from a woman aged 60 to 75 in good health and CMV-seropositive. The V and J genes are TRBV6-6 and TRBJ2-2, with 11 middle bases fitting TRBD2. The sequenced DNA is TGTGCCAGCAGCCAGAATAGCGGGGGGGGCACCGGGGAGCTGTTTTTT. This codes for CASSQNSGGGTGELFF.